The 21 T cell receptor beta chains in this list originate from one sample, sequenced in a study of blood T cell repertoires in COVID-19. The protocol was immunoSEQ multiplex PCR, while the TCRdb copy is restricted to in-frame clones and leaves out a portion. The data contain about 160,000 clones, approximately 79% of them seen just once; the ten biggest clones take up roughly 18%. Sequenced input: peripheral blood. The receptor set was obtained from a woman older than 75 with acute or convalescent COVID-19.

This rearrangement joins TRBV7-8 to TRBJ2-7; D is uncertain. V was pared by 2 bases and J by 2 bases, with 10 bases between. The CDR3 runs to 14 residues. Germline CDR1 SGHVS, CDR2 FQNEAQ. The CDR3 here is CASSLMGRPYEQYF. CDR3 DNA sequence: TGTGCCAGCAGCTTAATGGGCAGACCCTACGAGCAGTACTTC.

The V and J genes are TRBV7-8 and TRBJ1-6; D might be TRBD1 (5 bases). The CDR3 runs 12 residues. CDR1 is SGHVS, CDR2 FQNEAQ, per germline. V was trimmed by 5 bases and J by 10 bases, leaving 9 bases between them. The CDR3: CASSQRGSPLHF. The CDR3 coding sequence is TGTGCCAGCAGCCAGCGGGGCTCACCCCTCCACTTT.

This clone was observed a handful of times. The chain is built from TRBV10-3 and TRBJ2-7; 8 nucleotides line up with TRBD1. CDR1 is ENHRY and CDR2 is SYGVKD in the germline V gene. The J segment lost 0 bases and the V segment lost 6 bases, leaving 4 bases of the junction unmatched. The CDR3 consists of 14 residues. The CDR3 sequence is CAIRGDRTSYEQYF. CDR3 nucleotides: TGTGCCATCAGGGGGGACAGGACCTCCTACGAGCAGTACTTC.

This chain links TRBV7-2 with TRBJ1-2; D gene unclear. This CDR3 is 17 amino acids long. V lost 1 base and J 8 bases, leaving 23 bases between the germline ends. CDR1 is SGHTA and CDR2 is FQGNSA in the germline V gene. The chain's CDR3 is CASSLDVGSVSSGGYTF. The CDR3 nucleotides are TGTGCCAGCAGCTTAGATGTGGGGAGTGTTTCGTCGGGGGGCTACACCTTC.

This sequence joins TRBV27 and TRBJ2-1; D may be TRBD1 (6 bases). This CDR3 is built from 14 residues. Trimming left V 3 bases short and J 8 bases short, with 14 bases between. Per germline, CDR1 MNHEY and CDR2 SMNVEV (reference sequence). The CDR3 bases are TGTGCCAGCAGTTTTCTTCAGGGGTGGCATGAGCAGTTCTTC. It codes for CASSFLQGWHEQFF.

The V call is TRBV3-1 (or the pseudogene TRBV3-2), the J call TRBJ1-1, with TRBD1 identical over 10 bases. Looked up from germline, CDR1 is LGHDT and CDR2 is YNNKEL (reference sequence). This CDR3 has 15 amino acids. Trimming cost V 5 bases and J 1 base; bases outside gene matches: 4. In DNA, the CDR3 is TGTGCCAGCAGCAAATGGACAGGGGGGAACACTGAAGCTTTCTTT. Residues: CASSKWTGGNTEAFF.

Of note for this clone: One end of the junction does not line up with germline, which may come from a read error. This sequence joins TRBV29-1 and TRBJ1-2; the D is unclear. The CDR3 sequence is 15 residues long. CDR1 is SQVTM, CDR2 ANQGSEA, per germline. The CDR3 coding sequence is TGCAGCGTTAAAGAGTATCCCCTCCTTAACTATGGCTACACCTTC. As protein: CSVKEYPLLNYGYTF.

This chain joins TRBV5-1 and TRBJ1-2, with D hard to call. The CDR3 totals 15 residues. The V end lost 0 bases, the J end lost 5 bases, and 14 bases lay between the germline ends. CDR1 and CDR2 from the germline V gene are SGHRS and YFSETQ. The CDR3 bases are TGCGCCAGCAGCTTGGACAATTCTCCCAAGTATGGCTACACCTTC. Its protein product is CASSLDNSPKYGYTF.

The chain uses TRBV5-4 and TRBJ2-7; no clear D. Deletions cut 4 bases from V and 1 base from J, with 9 bases between. The CDR3 has 13 residues. The V gene's germline CDR1 is SGHNT and CDR2 YYREEE (reference sequence). The CDR3 loop reads CASSPERSYEQYF. The CDR3 DNA reads as TGTGCCAGCAGCCCCGAGAGGTCCTACGAGCAGTACTTC.

The V gene is TRBV20-1, the J gene TRBJ1-5; TRBD1 matches 11 bases. The CDR3 loop spans 16 amino acids. Germline assignment: CDR1 DFQATT and CDR2 SNEGSKA (reference sequence). The ends lost 3 bases at V and 6 bases at J; junction bases unmatched: 10. The CDR3 bases are TGCAGTGCTAGTCCCCGGGACAGGGGGAGATTTCAGCCCCAGCATTTT. Translation: CSASPRDRGRFQPQHF.

The V gene is TRBV9, the J gene TRBJ2-3, with TRBD2 matching 12 bases. Germline CDR1 and CDR2: SGDLS and YYNGEE. Germline trimming cut 0 bases from V and 5 bases from J; bases unmatched to any gene: 7. This CDR3 spans 17 amino acids. CDR3: CASSVDPSGGAKDTQYF. As DNA, the CDR3 is TGTGCCAGCAGCGTAGATCCTAGCGGGGGGGCAAAAGATACGCAGTATTTT.

The rearrangement uses TRBV4-3 and TRBJ2-2; D is unclear. This CDR3 region has 17 residues. V dropped 1 base and J dropped 4 bases, with 16 bases sitting between them. Germline CDR1 LGHNA, CDR2 YSLEER. CDR3 loop: CASSQGSSFRSTGELFF. The CDR3 DNA sequence: TGCGCCAGCAGCCAAGGTTCAAGTTTTCGGAGCACCGGGGAGCTGTTTTTT.

V usage is TRBV5-1 and J usage is TRBJ1-1; 7 nucleotides line up with TRBD1. The CDR3 is 14 amino acids. Losses at the gene ends were 6 bases for V and 1 base for J; bases not matched to a gene: 6. CDR1 is SGHRS and CDR2 is YFSETQ in the germline V gene. CDR3 coding DNA: TGCGCCAGCACCATTGGGACAGAGAACACTGAAGCTTTCTTT. Amino acids: CASTIGTENTEAFF.

The chain combines TRBV7-2 with TRBJ1-1; 9 bases map to TRBD1. Germline-derived CDR1 and CDR2 are SGHTA and FQGNSA. The CDR3 has 16 amino acids. Unmatched junction bases numbered 8, after V lost 0 bases and J lost 6 bases. The CDR3, as DNA: TGTGCCAGCAGCTTAGCCGGGACAGGGAATTCGGCTGAAGCTTTCTTT. This translates into CASSLAGTGNSAEAFF.

The chain uses TRBV6-2 or TRBV6-3 and TRBJ2-5; TRBD1 aligns across 7 bases. CDR1 is MNHEY, CDR2 SVGEGT, per germline. CDR3 length equals 14 residues. Germline trimming cut 4 bases from V and 1 base from J; bases unmatched to any gene: 3. The CDR3 sequence: CASSSWDSQETQYF. The DNA of the CDR3 is TGTGCCAGCAGTTCCTGGGACAGCCAAGAGACCCAGTACTTC.

This chain connects TRBV27 to TRBJ2-7, with 9 bases matching TRBD2. The J segment lost 1 base and the V segment lost 6 bases, leaving 4 bases of the junction unmatched. CDR3 length: 14 amino acids. Germline V gives CDR1 MNHEY, CDR2 SMNVEV (reference sequence). CDR3 sequence: CASRKGLASYEQYF. The CDR3 DNA sequence: TGTGCCAGCAGGAAGGGACTAGCTTCCTACGAGCAGTACTTC.

The chain carries TRBV6-6 and TRBJ1-2; 10 bases are a match to TRBD1. V lost 6 bases to trimming and J lost 9 bases; unmatched junction nucleotides: 13. Germline lookup yields CDR1 MNHNY and CDR2 SVGAGI (reference sequence). This CDR3 contains 15 residues. CDR3: CASSPMGQGSRRYTF. Written as DNA, the CDR3 is TGTGCCAGCAGCCCCATGGGACAGGGGAGTCGTCGCTACACCTTC.

Points on this clone: The same CDR3 also results from other DNA sequences found in this sample. The genes are TRBV7-2 and TRBJ2-7; D remains unclear. CDR1 SGHTA and CDR2 FQGNSA come from the germline V gene. Trimming left V 3 bases short and J 2 bases short, with 8 bases between. CDR3 size: 13 residues. CDR3 sequence (DNA): TGTGCCAGCAGCTTGCTCGCGGCCTACGAGCAGTACTTC. Protein sequence: CASSLLAAYEQYF.

The rearrangement links TRBV5-5 to TRBJ2-1, with 11 bases that match TRBD1. Germline V CDR1 and CDR2: SGHKS, YYEKEE (reference sequence). The CDR3 loop spans 16 amino acids. With V trimmed by 5 bases and J by 6 bases, 10 bases remained unmatched. This CDR3 reads CASRGQGAWVPNEQFF. CDR3 DNA: TGTGCCAGCAGAGGACAGGGGGCGTGGGTTCCCAATGAGCAGTTCTTC.

V usage is TRBV5-1 and J usage is TRBJ2-7; 8 positions match TRBD1. Germline assignment: CDR1 SGHRS and CDR2 YFSETQ. The CDR3 consists of 15 residues. Trimming at V came to 1 base and at J to 2 bases, leaving 5 bases not matched to a gene. The CDR3 loop is CASSLTGQAAYEQYF. The CDR3 DNA reads TGCGCCAGCAGCTTGACGGGACAGGCAGCCTACGAGCAGTACTTC. The full variable domain, its missing parts supplied by reference TRBV5-1 and TRBJ2-7, is KAGVTQTPRYLIKTRGQQVTLSCSPISGHRSVSWYQQTPGQGLQFLFEYFSETQRNKGNFPGRFSGRQFSNSRSEMNVSTLELGDSALYLCASSLTGQAAYEQYFGPGTRLTVT.

This chain connects TRBV7-3 to TRBJ1-4; 9 bases are a match to TRBD1. There are 15 residues in the CDR3. Unmatched junction bases numbered 5, after V lost 5 bases and J lost 4 bases. CDR1 and CDR2 (germline): SGHTA, FQGTGA. The DNA for the CDR3 is TGTGCCAGCAGCGCGGGGGGACAGGGTAATGAAAAACTGTTTTTT. As protein: CASSAGGQGNEKLFF.